This TCR beta chain was sequenced during a study of OX40 agonist ivuxolimab in advanced cancers. Across the whole study: All patients had ivuxolimab intravenously every 2 weeks at 0.01 to 10 mg/kg. Eligibility rules accepted prior anti-PD-1, anti-PD-L1 or anti-CTLA-4 therapy, and around 40% had some.

This CDR3 region has 15 residues. V lost 0 bases, J lost 2 bases, and 9 bases lay in between. Germline V gene lookup returns CDR1 SGDLS and CDR2 YYNGEE. The method was immunoSEQ multiplex PCR; TCRdb's version includes in-frame clones alone and lacks a portion of them. The table has approximately 58,000 clones, 75% to 90% seen once; the top ten hold 3% to 3.5%. Sequenced here: CD4+ or CD8+ T cells sorted from blood, sampled in a trial of the OX40 agonist ivuxolimab. This TCR came from an adult with an advanced solid tumor such as melanoma, head and neck, liver or kidney cancer. The rearrangement links TRBV9 to TRBJ2-1; a possible D gene is TRBD2 (5 bases). CDR3: CASSVDPGTYNEQFF. The CDR3 DNA is TGTGCCAGCAGCGTAGATCCGGGGACCTACAATGAGCAGTTCTTC.